This T cell receptor beta chain was recovered during a study of vaccination effects on CD4 cells after COVID-19 (dated by TCRdb to the early 2020s). Notes on the research overall: Across the study, the median time from the second dose to post-vaccine sampling was 72 days (range 14 to 241). The study compared SARS-CoV-2 spike-specific CD4+ TCR repertoires before and after mRNA vaccination in COVID-19 convalescent patients and infection-naive vaccine recipients. Altogether, around eleven COVID-19 convalescent patients and a handful of SARS-CoV-2-naive healthy vaccine recipients made up the full study. Cultures from other donors in the study were sequenced with the Oncomine TCR Beta short-read assay on an Illumina iSeq 100.

In the ViraFEST assay, PBMC were stimulated with viral peptide pools, and TCR sequencing was then used to find antigen-specific CD4+ T cell clonotypes based on their expansion. After around 10 days of culture, CD4+ T cells were isolated with the EasySep CD4+ T cell isolation kit. Each participant received two doses of an mRNA SARS-CoV-2 vaccine, either BNT162b2 or mRNA-1273. Healthy vaccine recipients had no prior SARS-CoV-2 infection, confirmed by negative nucleocapsid antibodies before and after vaccination. Around 2.1 million PBMC per well were cultured with about 9.6 ug/ml peptides in IMDM containing 5% human AB serum, 10 IU/ml IL-2 and gentamicin. Half of the culture medium was replaced with fresh IL-2-containing medium on days 3 and 7. Unless otherwise noted, each peptide stimulation condition was cultured in triplicate wells. PBMC were separated from whole blood using Ficoll-Paque Plus gradient centrifugation and were then either cryopreserved at -140C or used fresh. The overlapping peptide pools covered the spike proteins of SARS-CoV-2 and of the common cold coronaviruses HCoV-NL63, HCoV-OC43 and HCoV-229E. Genomic DNA was extracted from cultured CD4+ T cells with the QIAamp micro DNA kit.

Via the germline V gene, CDR1 is SQVTM and CDR2 ANQGSEA. The germline V end is reduced by 6 bases and the J end by 5 bases; junction bases left unmatched: 9. CDR3 length: 14 amino acids, cysteine to phenylalanine. The CDR3 DNA has 42 bases and is translated from base 1. About this clone: No antigen is known for it. No much larger clone is present one base from it, and per-base qualities are unavailable.

Beyond this particular receptor, the publication reports: Among healthy vaccine recipients, nearly all vaccine-induced clones were SARS-CoV-2 mono-reactive, and only 1 of 255 was cross-reactive with common cold coronaviruses. At late post-vaccination timepoints, both infection-induced and vaccine-induced clones showed marked clonal contraction, consistent with waning T cell responses. Limitations of the study were the small number of convalescent patients and the absence of early post-infection timepoints.

Library method: the immunoSEQ multiplex PCR assay. DNA from the CD4+ T cells that had been cultured and isolated underwent TCR beta CDR3 sequencing. As for how the authors treated the data: The analysis removed non-productive TCR sequences, trimmed reads to the CDR3 region, and retained only CDR3s that were 7 or more amino acids long. Antigen-specific clonotypes were identified using the MANAFEST web app by comparison of expansion in peptide wells against reference cultures. To be called positive, a clone needed expansion at FDR<0.05 compared with the reference and with all other wells, an odds ratio greater than 5, and a frequency greater than 0.1% in two replicate wells. Cross-reactive clonotypes were defined as significantly expanded in SARS-CoV-2 spike wells and in at least one common cold coronavirus spike condition. CDR3 similarity was assessed by Levenshtein distance using the stringdist R package, and unrooted trees were constructed with ape in R 3.6.1. What TCRdb holds here is the immuneACCESS table cut down to in-frame rearrangements. Part of the clones is not present; checked against another copy, under half of the missing clones reflect an unresolved V gene, and the others are unexplained. Clone size and V and J calls were adopted from that table, with D and trimming inferred from the DNA. The sample has approximately 24,000 clones on record, 75% to 85% of them singletons. The leading ten clones occupy around 5.3% of the sample.

The sequence was obtained from a human donor who received a COVID-19 vaccine. Some clones in this sample may be carry-over from other donors' samples. Source: CD4+ T cells from PBMCs cultured with SARS-CoV-2 spike peptides, taken after COVID-19 vaccination. The cell subset or site label of this sample denotes: SARS-CoV-2 spike overlapping peptide pool stimulation. The V and J segments used are TRBV29-1 and TRBJ2-3; 9 central nucleotides agree with TRBD1. The CDR3 protein is CSVTRTGAGDTQYF. The DNA sequence is as follows: TGCAGCGTAACCCGGACAGGGGCAGGAGATACGCAGTATTTT.